This T cell receptor beta chain originates from a study of cytomegalovirus exposure and HLA in healthy donors (dated by TCRdb to between 2016 and 2019). With respect to the entire study: An earlier analysis of 587 of the donors reported approximately 270 Gb of sequence data and about 100 million unique TCR beta sequences from 150 million to 200 million T cells. An early release covering some 640 HLA-typed donors comprised about 310 gigabases of sequencing data and tens of millions of unique TCR sequences. Of the roughly 420 genotyped donors, 81% were placed in the genetic ancestry cluster associated with self-reported Caucasian donors. The aim of the study was to test whether cataloging public T cell receptors could identify signatures of past pathogen exposure. The study profiled the T cell repertoires of under 850 subjects by immunosequencing and related them to cytomegalovirus serostatus. Along with the approximately 600-subject first cohort, a separate validation cohort of over a hundred different subjects was used. To predict cytomegalovirus infection status, the study combined high-throughput TCR immunosequencing, statistical association of individual TCRs with disease status, and machine learning. To study patterns of TCR occurrence, a later analysis re-analyzed previously published TCR beta repertoires from under 750 donors and added high-resolution HLA genotyping. In the later analysis, no new phenotypic data were used to find candidate immune exposures; instead, reliance was placed on TCR beta sequences and their occurrence across donors. An earlier analysis of a few hundred of the donors applied high-throughput TCR beta sequencing to assess whether each TCR beta V gene segment acted as functional or pseudogenic. Donor age, sex, ethnicity and CMV serostatus were collected together with the repertoire data. A later genetic analysis took genome-wide SNP genotypes for about 65% of the 666 donors and used that subset as a discovery cohort. Every repertoire in the discovery cohort had been generated on one and the same sequencing platform. HLA typing covered class I and class II loci at four-digit resolution. The number of donors typed differed by locus, with about 620-630 for A, B, C, DRB1 and DQB1, over 500 for DQA1, about 610 for DPA1, and 472 for DPB1. Four or five DR-DQ haplotypes were treated as single units for association and clustering because of strong linkage in the cohort. Among 398 genotyped donors of the cohort, an average of about 240,000 unique TCR beta nucleotide sequences were sequenced per donor, roughly a sixth of them non-productive.

With regard to this clone: Its antigen has not been determined. Base qualities are missing; no much larger clone stands one base away.

Preparation of the library involved the immunoSEQ multiplex PCR assay. The multiplex PCR relied on a mix of 60 forward primers for TCR Vbeta segments and 13 reverse primers for TCR Jbeta segments. The CDR3 region of rearranged TCR beta genes was amplified from genomic DNA with a multiplex PCR assay. Amplified TCR beta libraries were sequenced as 87-base-pair reads on the Illumina HiSeq System. Processing in the source paper ran as follows. In a later analysis, 80 million or so unique TCR beta chains were counted across the roughly 670 repertoires, and some 10 million of these chains were shared by at least two donors. To remove PCR and sequencing errors, raw reads were error-corrected and collapsed into unique sequences using a nearest-neighbor algorithm that merged closely related sequences. CDR3 sequences were aligned to IMGT reference sequences to assign V, D and J gene segments. For a sequence to be retained, a match of at least six nucleotides to both a V gene segment and a J gene segment was required. Rearrangements were called productive when the CDR3 lacked stop codons and stayed in frame with V and J; all others were non-productive. Following IMGT convention, CDR3 was defined as the stretch from the second conserved V-encoded cysteine to the conserved J-encoded phenylalanine. Sequences without an unambiguous match to a single V gene segment were excluded from the earlier analysis of about 600 of the donors. An earlier analysis of 450 to 650 of the donors called V segments functional above 56.7% productive rearrangements and segregating when the between-donor standard deviation exceeded 5%. A statistical classification framework was built to diagnose cytomegalovirus status from the catalog of TCR beta chain sequences. In a later analysis, V and J genes were assigned by comparing TCR nucleotide sequences against IMGT/GENE-DB human TR gene sequences. Using the TCRdist pipeline, a later analysis assigned CDR3 sequences along with most-parsimonious VDJ recombination scenarios. In a later analysis, each TCR beta chain was defined by its CDR3 amino acid sequence together with its V-gene family, and reads lacking a unique V-gene family were excluded. As a way to deal with suspected cross-contamination and a sequencing artifact, a later analysis dropped nearly 600 nucleotide sequences that were highly shared and had low generation probability. In a later analysis, a clonal expansion index for each public chain was calculated from normalized within-repertoire ranks of inferred template counts. In a later analysis, generation probabilities were computed using a VDJ recombination model fitted to out-of-frame rearrangements, and the results were checked against IGoR. Hypergeometric tests were used in a later analysis to score TCR-TCR, TCR-HLA and TCR-CMV co-occurrence, with a repertoire-size bias correction applied to the TCR pairs. To estimate false discovery rates, a later analysis permuted the HLA or CMV assignments 20 times. In a later analysis, co-occurring TCRs were grouped using DBSCAN, with TCRdist sequence similarity added in when clustering inside HLA-allele-positive subsets. Co-occurrence clustering excluded repertoires with fewer than 30,000 or more than 120,000 public chains, plus five with anomalous nucleotide sharing. This is the immuneACCESS table as TCRdb keeps it, with only in-frame sequences that have V and J called. A part of the clones is gone; compared with another copy, unresolved V genes explain less than half, and the rest is unexplained. Clone size and V and J calls were adopted from that table, with D and trimming inferred from the DNA. The sample records some 120,000 clones, 60% to 85% of which are singletons. More than 1.5% of the sample is in the top ten clones.

General conclusions and limits of the study: Because counts were too low, some 16 rarely observed V segments, including chromosome 9 orphons, were excluded from the earlier analysis of about 500 of the donors. It was suggested by the authors that the approach could potentially be generalized to other disease states and immunological phenotypes. This cohort had only TCR beta chains sequenced, and the lack of alpha or paired-chain data limited which features could be detected. In the study, approximately 160 TCR beta chains were listed as associated with cytomegalovirus. An earlier analysis of approximately 590 of the donors showed that most TCR beta V segments appeared in productive rearrangements either about 87% or about 30% of the time, which broadly matched IMGT annotations. In a later analysis, HLA-associated TCR beta chains showed more clonal expansion and lower generation probabilities than non-associated chains that were equally common. Because the 87-base-pair reads could not distinguish some IMGT-functional V segments, including TRBV6-2 and TRBV6-3, those segments were excluded. Compared with the approximately 700-donor mean, donors in an Asian-associated ancestry cluster had fewer N-insertions in productive TCRs, according to a later genetic analysis. Most TCR sequences were seen in very few donors, while some public TCRs were found in many individuals. In both the original and validation cohorts, the classifier was reported to diagnose cytomegalovirus status with high specificity and sensitivity. A further reported finding was that TCR beta sequences accurately predicted the HLA-A and HLA-B alleles for most subjects in the first cohort. When HLA alleles, especially DR and DQ, strongly co-occurred, attributing TCR associations to individual alleles was difficult. HLA typing was unavailable for some donors at each locus, so association tests used only the typed subset. Correlated functional status among segregating V segments might reflect linkage disequilibrium, but an unknown experimental factor could not be ruled out. Three of the identified cytomegalovirus-associated TCR beta chains were confirmed in vitro to be specific for cytomegalovirus antigens. According to a later analysis, TCR association rates differed among HLA loci, with DRB1 alleles showing the most associated TCRs and HLA-C alleles showing the fewest. Several of the top co-occurrence clusters appeared to be linked to parvovirus B19, influenza, CMV and Epstein-Barr virus, according to a later analysis. Sequencing depth was assumed to be roughly uniform across donors in the presence/absence analyses, though that assumption may not hold. Immune exposure information for the cohort was limited to CMV serostatus. Specific HLA alleles were associated with 18,000 or so TCR beta sequences at a false discovery rate of 0.05 in a later analysis. An association between a missense DCLRE1C variant and V-gene and J-gene trimming of TCR beta chains was found in a later genetic analysis and replicated in an independent cohort. In a later analysis, most CMV-associated TCR beta chains were found to appear HLA-restricted, with HLA associations seemingly driven largely by CMV exposure. A cluster of highly shared sequence variants was judged likely to be a technical artifact of the sequencing pipeline.

V and J lose 6 bases and 5 bases, and a span of 4 bases separates them. Sequences KGHSH (CDR1) and LQKENI (CDR2) are obtained from the germline V gene. Including cysteine and phenylalanine, the CDR3 has 11 amino acids. The kept DNA is CDR3 alone, 33 bases in frame from the first base. In total, approximately 610 healthy bone marrow donors made up the cohort. At the time of sampling, every cohort member was nominally healthy, though immune exposures that went unrecorded were likely present. The donor was CMV seronegative and was included in the group of 352 seronegative cohort members. Every donor gave a peripheral blood sample, and the peripheral blood mononuclear cells from that sample were used for TCR beta sequencing. Genomic DNA was extracted from the blood cell samples with the Qiagen DNeasy Blood Extraction Kit.

The sequence is built from TRBV18 and TRBJ1-4, with the D gene uncertain. The sequencing sample was made of PBMCs. The sequence was obtained from a woman between 18 and 29 years old in good health and CMV-seronegative. The CDR3 is CASSLNEKLFF. The nucleotide sequence reads as follows: TGTGCCAGCTCTCTCAATGAAAAACTGTTTTTT.